What follows are 20 T cell receptor beta chains derived from one specimen sequenced in a study of OX40 agonist ivuxolimab in advanced cancers. Profiled with immunoSEQ multiplex PCR; TCRdb holds only in-frame clones, not every one. The sample has approximately 72,000 clones; roughly 82% are singletons. This sample comprised CD4+ or CD8+ T cells sorted from blood, obtained in a trial of the OX40 agonist ivuxolimab. The receptors shown here come from an adult with an advanced solid tumor such as melanoma, head and neck, liver or kidney cancer.

The chain has TRBV18 and TRBJ2-1; 10 nucleotides line up with TRBD2. This CDR3 has 18 amino acids. The germline V gene has CDR1 KGHSH and CDR2 LQKENI. V lost 2 bases, J lost 8 bases, and 15 bases stayed unmatched. DNA for the CDR3: TGTGCCAGCTCACCATCTCTTACGCTAGCGGGAGCAGGGTATGAGCAGTTCTTC. Translation gives CASSPSLTLAGAGYEQFF.

V gene TRBV30 combines with J gene TRBJ2-7; TRBD1 might be the D (6 bases). The CDR3 spans 13 residues. Trimming removed 3 bases from V and 1 base from J, with 10 bases in between. Germline loops: CDR1 GTSNPN, CDR2 SVGIG (reference sequence). As DNA, the CDR3 is TGTGCCTGGAGGGAACAGGGATCCTACGAGCAGTACTTC. This codes for CAWREQGSYEQYF.

This chain joins TRBV5-8 and TRBJ2-3; D is unresolved. Trimming left V 1 base short and J 1 base short, with 4 bases between. The CDR3 runs 13 residues. Looked up from germline, CDR1 is SGHTS and CDR2 is YDEGEE. The CDR3 region has the DNA TGTGCCAGCAGCTTGTACCGCACAGATACGCAGTATTTT. Translation: CASSLYRTDTQYF.

The chain carries TRBV5-8 and TRBJ2-2, with D possibly TRBD1 on 8 matching bases. This CDR3 is 15 amino acids long. Germline CDR1 is SGHTS and CDR2 is YDEGEE. V was cut by 4 bases and J by 6 bases, with 16 bases left in between. The CDR3 nucleotides are TGTGCCAGCAGCCTGAGGACAGGGAGGGCCGGGGAGCTGTTTTTT. It translates to CASSLRTGRAGELFF. The variable domain in full, completed from reference TRBV5-8 and TRBJ2-2, reads EAGVTQSPTHLIKTRGQQATLRCSPISGHTSVYWYQQALGLGLQFLLWYDEGEERNRGNFPPRFSGRQFPNYSSELNVNALELEDSALYLCASSLRTGRAGELFFGEGSRLTVL.

The chain links TRBV30 to TRBJ1-1; unclear D gene. Germline CDR1 GTSNPN, CDR2 SVGIG (reference sequence). CDR3 size: 18 residues. Trimming removed 0 bases at V and 0 bases at J, with 20 bases between. As DNA, the CDR3 is TGTGCCTGGAGTGTGTCCCTACTTCCCCAGGTGATGAACACTGAAGCTTTCTTT. This encodes CAWSVSLLPQVMNTEAFF.

The rearrangement uses TRBV7-2 and TRBJ2-3; D may be TRBD2 (6 bases). The germline CDR1 and CDR2 sequences are SGHTA and FQGNSA. CDR3 length: 15 amino acids. The V end was cut by 1 base, the J end by 5 bases, with 13 bases between. CDR3 protein: CASSLVGGTGDTQYF. CDR3 nucleotide sequence: TGTGCCAGCAGCTTAGTAGGCGGGACCGGAGATACGCAGTATTTT.

The J gene is TRBJ2-4, the V gene TRBV14; perhaps TRBD2 as D (6 bases). CDR3 length equals 12 residues. Germline V gene data show CDR1 as SGHDN and CDR2 as FVKESK. V lost 5 bases and J 6 bases, leaving 8 bases between the germline ends. CDR3 DNA sequence: TGTGCCAGCAGCTTGGAGGGAAACATTCAGTACTTC. Its translation: CASSLEGNIQYF.

This clone has only one observation. This chain joins TRBV7-2 and TRBJ1-2, with D uncertain. The CDR3 totals 13 residues. The germline CDR1 and CDR2 sequences are SGHTA and FQGNSA. V gave up 2 bases and J gave up 2 bases, with 6 bases separating them. The CDR3 region is CASSLTENYGYTF. The CDR3 nucleotides are TGTGCCAGCAGCTTAACCGAAAACTATGGCTACACCTTC.

In its sample, this clone was seen a few times. The chain's CDR3 is CASSSSGQGTYEQYF. Written as DNA, the CDR3 is TGTGCCAGTAGTTCGTCGGGACAGGGTACCTACGAGCAGTACTTC. The chain employs TRBV19 and TRBJ2-7, with TRBD1 identical over 9 bases. CDR3 length: 15 residues. Germline V gene data show CDR1 as LNHDA and CDR2 as SQIVND (reference sequence). V gave up 5 bases and J gave up 2 bases; unmatched junction bases: 7.

The chain is built from TRBV6-5 and TRBJ2-4; no definite D call. This CDR3 has 13 residues. Trimming cost V 0 bases and J 6 bases, with 6 bases left between them. Germline CDR1 is MNHEY and CDR2 is SVGAGI. Here the CDR3 reads CASSYSGLNIQYF. In nucleotides, the CDR3 is TGTGCCAGCAGTTACTCAGGTTTAAACATTCAGTACTTC.

V usage is TRBV5-5 and J usage is TRBJ2-7, with TRBD2 as a possible D gene (7 bases). CDR1 and CDR2 from the germline V gene are SGHKS and YYEKEE (reference sequence). V lost 4 bases to trimming and J lost 0 bases, with 17 bases between them. CDR3 length: 16 amino acids. CDR3 loop: CASSPAGHSSSYEQYF. CDR3 nucleotides: TGTGCCAGCAGCCCAGCGGGACATTCTTCCTCCTACGAGCAGTACTTC.

As regards this clone: This sample also contains other DNA sequences that code for the same CDR3. The chain is built from TRBV25-1 and TRBJ1-2; possibly TRBD1 for D (5 bases). This CDR3 has 13 amino acids. The germline gives CDR1 MGHDK, CDR2 SYGVNS. V lost 3 bases to trimming and J lost 5 bases, with 10 bases between them. The CDR3 coding sequence is TGTGCCAGCAGTGAGTCAGGGCTTTATGGCTACACCTTC. Residues: CASSESGLYGYTF.

The V call is TRBV10-1, the J call TRBJ2-5; D might be TRBD1 (7 bases). Trimming removed 3 bases at V and 3 bases at J, with 23 bases between. This CDR3 is 18 amino acids long. Germline V gene lookup returns CDR1 WNHNN and CDR2 SYGVQD (reference sequence). CDR3 sequence: CASSDSSAGQPPEETQYF. In DNA, the CDR3 is TGCGCCAGCAGTGATTCGTCCGCGGGACAGCCGCCGGAAGAGACCCAGTACTTC.

The chain uses TRBV15 and TRBJ1-2; possible D gene TRBD1, 5 bases. Germline values: CDR1 LNHNV, CDR2 YYDKDF (reference sequence). The V end lost 4 bases, the J end lost 6 bases, and 15 bases lay between the germline ends. The CDR3 length is 14 residues. In DNA, the CDR3 is TGTGCCACCAGCACCCGAAAGACGGGGGATGGCTACACCTTC. It translates to CATSTRKTGDGYTF.

The chain couples TRBV11-2 to TRBJ2-3; D unclear. The CDR3 runs to 12 residues. The V gene's germline CDR1 is SGHAT and CDR2 FQNNGV. The V gene lost 5 bases and the J gene lost 2 bases, with 5 bases spanning the gap. Here the CDR3 reads CASSLSTDTQYF. CDR3 in DNA: TGTGCCAGCAGCCTTTCCACAGATACGCAGTATTTT. Using reference TRBV11-2 and TRBJ2-3 for the parts outside the CDR3, the full variable domain is EAGVAQSPRYKIIEKRQSVAFWCNPISGHATLYWYQQILGQGPKLLIQFQNNGVVDDSQLPKDRFSAERLKGVDSTLKIQPAKLEDSAVYLCASSLSTDTQYFGPGTRLTVL.

J is TRBJ1-2 and V is TRBV19; 9 bases line up with TRBD1. V shed 7 bases, J shed 9 bases, and the junction held 9 bases outside the gene matches. Germline CDR1 reads LNHDA; CDR2 reads SQIVND (reference sequence). CDR3 length: 13 amino acids. In DNA, the CDR3 is TGTGCCAGTACCCCAGGGACAGGGACAAGCTACACCTTC. This gives the protein CASTPGTGTSYTF.

This chain links TRBV7-2 with TRBJ2-2; TRBD2 might be the D (5 bases). CDR1 is SGHTA, CDR2 FQGNSA, per germline. Trimming left V 4 bases short and J 4 bases short, with 13 bases between. This CDR3 has 15 amino acids. The CDR3 DNA reads TGTGCCAGCAGCTCAGCGCGAGGAGGCACCGGGGAGCTGTTTTTT. This encodes CASSSARGGTGELFF.

This clone was recorded a few times. The rearrangement links TRBV14 to TRBJ2-3; TRBD1 matches at 7 bases. The J segment lost 2 bases and the V segment lost 3 bases, leaving 2 bases of the junction unmatched. This CDR3 is built from 14 residues. Germline CDR1 is SGHDN and CDR2 is FVKESK. The CDR3: CASSQGQFTDTQYF. The CDR3 DNA sequence: TGTGCCAGCAGCCAGGGACAGTTCACAGATACGCAGTATTTT.

The chain uses TRBV28 and TRBJ2-7; 11 nucleotides align to TRBD2. The CDR3 is 17 residues long. Germline CDR1 reads MDHEN; CDR2 reads SYDVKM. V shed 1 base, J shed 4 bases, and the junction held 9 bases outside the gene matches. In nucleotides, the CDR3 is TGTGCCAGCAGTTTATCCTTAACTAGCGGGAGCAGATACGAGCAGTACTTC. Its protein product is CASSLSLTSGSRYEQYF.

This clone has a handful of counts. The CDR3 DNA reads as TGTGCCAGCAGCTTCGGTCGTTACGAGCAGTACTTC. Amino acids: CASSFGRYEQYF. The gene calls are TRBV11-2 and TRBJ2-7; D is uncertain. The CDR3 has 12 amino acids. Between the trimmed V and J ends, which lost 3 bases and 4 bases, there was a span of 7 bases. CDR1 is SGHAT, CDR2 FQNNGV, per germline.